This TCR beta chain was profiled in a study of neoadjuvant nivolumab and ipilimumab in lung cancer. Study-level background: Nivolumab 3 mg/kg was given days 1, 15 and 29, plus ipilimumab 1 mg/kg day 1 in combination.

A remark on this clone: Its specificity is not known.

Data came from immunoSEQ multiplex PCR; TCRdb stores just in-frame clones and leaves some out. The sample lists 8,500 to 10,000 clones; roughly three quarters were seen once. Findings of the study overall: From pretherapy to surgery, tumor richness and clonality rose with dual therapy.

The CDR3 extends over 15 amino acids. V was pared by 6 bases and J by 0 bases, with 5 bases of the junction left unmatched. Germline V gene lookup returns CDR1 MNHNY and CDR2 SVGAGI (reference sequence). The V and J genes are TRBV6-6 and TRBJ2-7, with 10 positions matching TRBD1. The sequencing used tumor tissue, collected after neoadjuvant nivolumab, alone or with ipilimumab, at or shortly before surgery. This receptor was obtained from an adult with non-small cell lung cancer. Some clones in this sample may be carry-over from other donors' samples. The chain's CDR3 is CASSQTGGASYEQYF. The DNA of the CDR3 is TGTGCCAGCAGCCAGACAGGGGGCGCCTCCTACGAGCAGTACTTC.